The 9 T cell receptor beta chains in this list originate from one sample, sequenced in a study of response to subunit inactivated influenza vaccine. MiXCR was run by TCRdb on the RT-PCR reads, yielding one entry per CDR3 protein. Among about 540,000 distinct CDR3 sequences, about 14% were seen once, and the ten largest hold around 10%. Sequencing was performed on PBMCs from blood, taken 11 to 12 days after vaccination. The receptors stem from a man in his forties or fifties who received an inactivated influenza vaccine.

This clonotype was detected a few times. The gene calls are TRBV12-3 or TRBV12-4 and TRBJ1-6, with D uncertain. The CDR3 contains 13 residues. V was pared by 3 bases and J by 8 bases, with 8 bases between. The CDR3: CASSLGWDSPLHF. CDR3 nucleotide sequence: TGTGCCAGCAGTTTGGGCTGGGATTCACCCCTCCACTTT.

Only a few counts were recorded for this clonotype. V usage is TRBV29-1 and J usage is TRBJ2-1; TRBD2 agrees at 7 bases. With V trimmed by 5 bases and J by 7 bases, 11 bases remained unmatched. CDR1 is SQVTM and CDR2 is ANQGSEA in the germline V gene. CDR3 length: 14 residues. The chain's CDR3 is CSVYRTSNINEQFF. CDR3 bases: TGCAGCGTTTATCGGACTAGTAATATTAATGAGCAGTTCTTC.

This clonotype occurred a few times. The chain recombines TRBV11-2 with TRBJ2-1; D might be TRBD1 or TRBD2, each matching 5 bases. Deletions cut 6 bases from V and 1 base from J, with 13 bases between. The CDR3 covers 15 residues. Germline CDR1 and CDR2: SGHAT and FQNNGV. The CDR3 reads CASRGIGGSYNEQFF. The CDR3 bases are TGTGCCAGCAGGGGGATTGGGGGTTCCTACAATGAGCAGTTCTTC. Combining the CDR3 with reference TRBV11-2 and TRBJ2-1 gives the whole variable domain EAGVAQSPRYKIIEKRQSVAFWCNPISGHATLYWYQQILGQGPKLLIQFQNNGVVDDSQLPKDRFSAERLKGVDSTLKIQPAKLEDSAVYLCASRGIGGSYNEQFFGPGTRLTVL.

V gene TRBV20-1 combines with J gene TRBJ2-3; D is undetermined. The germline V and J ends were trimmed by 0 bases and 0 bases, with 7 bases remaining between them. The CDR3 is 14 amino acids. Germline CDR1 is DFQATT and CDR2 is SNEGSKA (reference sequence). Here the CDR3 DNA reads TGCAGTGCTAGAGAGCCTTTTAGCACAGATACGCAGTATTTT. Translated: CSAREPFSTDTQYF.

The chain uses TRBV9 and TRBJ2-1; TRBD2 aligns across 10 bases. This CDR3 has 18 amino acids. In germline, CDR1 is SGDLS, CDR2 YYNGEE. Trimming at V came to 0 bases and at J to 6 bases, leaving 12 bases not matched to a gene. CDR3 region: CASSVGPSGRLVVNEQFF. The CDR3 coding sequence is TGTGCCAGCAGCGTAGGTCCTAGCGGGAGATTGGTTGTCAATGAGCAGTTCTTC.

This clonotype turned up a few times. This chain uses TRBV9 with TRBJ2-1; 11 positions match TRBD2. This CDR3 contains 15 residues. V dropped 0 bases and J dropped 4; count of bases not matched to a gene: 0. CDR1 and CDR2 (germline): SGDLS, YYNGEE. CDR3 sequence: CASSVVAGGYNEQFF. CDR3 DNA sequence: TGTGCCAGCAGCGTAGTAGCGGGAGGGTACAATGAGCAGTTCTTC.

CDR3 DNA: TGTGCCAGCAGCATACAGGGGGCGAATCAGCCCCAGCATTTT. Translation gives CASSIQGANQPQHF. V gene TRBV5-4 combines with J gene TRBJ1-5; 9 nucleotides align to TRBD1. The CDR3 totals 14 residues. The J segment lost 4 bases and the V segment lost 4 bases, leaving 3 bases of the junction unmatched. Germline CDR1 reads SGHNT; CDR2 reads YYREEE (reference sequence). The entire variable domain, with the rest obtained from reference TRBV5-4 and TRBJ1-5, is as follows: ETGVTQSPTHLIKTRGQQVTLRCSSQSGHNTVSWYQQALGQGPQFIFQYYREEENGRGNFPPRFSGLQFPNYSSELNVNALELDDSALYLCASSIQGANQPQHFGDGTRLSIL.

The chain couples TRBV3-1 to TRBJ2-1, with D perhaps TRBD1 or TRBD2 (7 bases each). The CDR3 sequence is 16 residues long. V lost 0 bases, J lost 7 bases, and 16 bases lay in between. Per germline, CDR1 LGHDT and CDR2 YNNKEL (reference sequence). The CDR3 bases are TGTGCCAGCAGCCAAGATCTCGGCAGGGGGGGGAATGAGCAGTTCTTC. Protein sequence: CASSQDLGRGGNEQFF.

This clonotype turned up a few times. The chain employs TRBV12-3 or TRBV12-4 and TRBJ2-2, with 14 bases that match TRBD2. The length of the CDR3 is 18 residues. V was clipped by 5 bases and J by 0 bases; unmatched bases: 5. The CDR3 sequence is CASSPPGLAGANTGELFF. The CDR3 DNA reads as TGTGCCAGCAGTCCTCCGGGACTAGCGGGGGCGAACACCGGGGAGCTGTTTTTT.